Sequencing of this TCR beta chain was carried out in a study of a mutant IDH1 vaccine in newly diagnosed glioma. Study-level background: Radiotherapy alone preceded vaccination by 4-6 weeks; alternatively, vaccination started with temozolomide cycles. Week 35 brought visit V12, which was followed by visit V13 at week 47.

On this clone itself: Its antigen remains unknown.

Time point meaning: week 35, safety follow-up. Alongside topical imiquimod, each dose of vaccine comprised 300 ug of mutant IDH1 20-mer peptide. The assay was immunoSEQ multiplex PCR, and TCRdb's table has in-frame clones only and misses some. Counted here are around 30,000 clones, about 82% occurring once; the ten biggest clones make up approximately 2.9%. CDR1 is SNHLY, CDR2 FYNNEI, per germline. With 6 bases removed from V and 5 bases from J, the gap between germline ends came to 11 bases. This CDR3 region has 13 residues. The chain employs TRBV2 and TRBJ2-1, with a possible D match to TRBD1 (5 bases). This receptor was taken from a man in his forties with glioma. Some clones in this sample may be carry-over from other donors' samples. The sequencing used PBMCs, collected from a glioma patient whose treatment included an IDH1 peptide vaccine. CDR3 residues: CASRQGFHNEQFF. CDR3 nucleotide sequence: TGTGCCAGCAGGCAGGGATTCCACAATGAGCAGTTCTTC.